This record looks at one TCR beta chain sequence and its context. Data came from immunoSEQ multiplex PCR; TCRdb stores just in-frame clones and leaves some out. The sample comprises hundreds of thousands of clones, around 79% of which are singletons, and roughly 13% rests with the top ten. These data originate in a study of control samples from healthy donors and cancer patients. V gave up 4 bases and J gave up 2 bases; unmatched junction bases: 12. Germline V lookup: CDR1 SGHTA, CDR2 FQGNSA. The length of the CDR3 is 18 residues. Material: PBMCs. The gene calls are TRBV7-2 and TRBJ2-1, with 9 bases identical to TRBD2. This clonotype was obtained from a woman aged 55-75 years with lung cancer. CDR3 sequence: CASSSVGSGRPAYNEQFF. CDR3 nucleotides: TGTGCCAGCAGCTCGGTCGGGAGCGGGAGGCCCGCCTACAATGAGCAGTTCTTC.